This passage covers 3 T cell receptor beta chains from one sample sequenced in a study of T cell repertoires in cytomegalovirus infection. Their antigens are not known. TCRdb re-analysed the reads in MiXCR, keeping a single row per CDR3 protein. The data contain about 400,000 distinct CDR3 sequences, about a third of them singletons. This specimen was cultured PBMCs, taken from culture after CMV antigen stimulation. Receptors were obtained from a human donor in good health (CMV status not recorded). Some clones in this sample may be carry-over from other donors' samples.

The rearrangement joins TRBV30 to TRBJ2-1; 9 bases fit TRBD2. This CDR3 is 13 amino acids long. The germline CDR1 and CDR2 sequences are GTSNPN and SVGIG (reference sequence). Trimming took 7 bases from V and 3 from J; bases not matched to a gene: 4. The DNA for the CDR3 is TGTGCCTATAGCGGGAGTGTCTACAATGAGCAGTTCTTC. Protein: CAYSGSVYNEQFF.

There are a few counts of this clonotype. The V and J genes are TRBV7-2 and TRBJ2-5; D is perhaps TRBD2 (5 bases). CDR1 is SGHTA and CDR2 is FQGNSA in the germline V gene. The germline V and J ends were trimmed by 0 bases and 2 bases, with 16 bases remaining between them. CDR3 length: 17 amino acids. This chain's CDR3 is CASSLAPFTGTQETQYF. CDR3 in DNA: TGTGCCAGCAGCTTAGCGCCTTTTACGGGAACTCAAGAGACCCAGTACTTC.

The rearrangement uses TRBV7-8 and TRBJ1-5; D is ambiguous. This CDR3 is built from 14 residues. Germline assignment: CDR1 SGHVS and CDR2 FQNEAQ. Trimming left V 2 bases short and J 5 bases short, with 10 bases between. For the CDR3, the DNA is TGTGCCAGCAGCTTACCAGGTGTCTATCAGCCCCAGCATTTT. Protein: CASSLPGVYQPQHF.